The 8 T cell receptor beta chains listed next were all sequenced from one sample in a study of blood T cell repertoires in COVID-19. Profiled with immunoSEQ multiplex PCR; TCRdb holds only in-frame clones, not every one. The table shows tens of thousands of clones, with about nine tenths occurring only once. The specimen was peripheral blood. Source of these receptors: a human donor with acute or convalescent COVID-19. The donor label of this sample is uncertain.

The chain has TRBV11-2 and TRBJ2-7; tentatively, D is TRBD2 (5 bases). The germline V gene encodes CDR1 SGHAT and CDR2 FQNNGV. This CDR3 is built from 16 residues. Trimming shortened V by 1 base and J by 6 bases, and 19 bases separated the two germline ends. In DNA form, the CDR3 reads TGTGCCAGCAGCTTAGGGTTCAGCTTATGGACTCGCGAGCAGTACTTC. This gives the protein CASSLGFSLWTREQYF.

The CDR3 DNA is TGTGCCAGCTCACCACTCGTGGGGACTAGCGGGAGTTTTGGGGAGCAGTACTTC. It is translated as CASSPLVGTSGSFGEQYF. This sequence joins TRBV18 and TRBJ2-7; 14 bases match TRBD2. Unmatched junction bases numbered 12, after V lost 1 base and J lost 7 bases. The CDR3 is 18 residues long. Looked up from germline, CDR1 is KGHSH and CDR2 is LQKENI. Full variable domain (outside the CDR3, taken from reference TRBV18 and TRBJ2-7): NAGVMQNPRHLVRRRGQEARLRCSPMKGHSHVYWYRQLPEEGLKFMVYLQKENIIDESGMPKERFSAEFPKEGPSILRIQQVVRGDSAAYFCASSPLVGTSGSFGEQYFGPGTRLTVT.

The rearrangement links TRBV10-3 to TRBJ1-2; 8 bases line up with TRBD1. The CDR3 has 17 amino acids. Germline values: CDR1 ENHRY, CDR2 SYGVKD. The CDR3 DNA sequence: TGTGCACTCTCGACGGACAGGGAATTATCGGGCCACTATGGCTACACCTTC. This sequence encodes CALSTDRELSGHYGYTF.

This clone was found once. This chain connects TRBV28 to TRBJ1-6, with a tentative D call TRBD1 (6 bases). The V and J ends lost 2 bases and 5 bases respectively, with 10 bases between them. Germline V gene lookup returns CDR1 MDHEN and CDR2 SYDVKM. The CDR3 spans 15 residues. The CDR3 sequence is CASSLPTGNNSPLHF. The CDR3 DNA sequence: TGTGCCAGCAGTTTACCCACAGGGAATAATTCACCCCTCCACTTT.

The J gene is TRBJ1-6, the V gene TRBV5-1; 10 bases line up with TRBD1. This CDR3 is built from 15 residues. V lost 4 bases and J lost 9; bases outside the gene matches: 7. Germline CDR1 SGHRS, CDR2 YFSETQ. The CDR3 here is CASSIGTGVSSPLHF. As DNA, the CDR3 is TGCGCCAGCAGCATCGGGACAGGGGTCAGTTCACCCCTCCACTTT.

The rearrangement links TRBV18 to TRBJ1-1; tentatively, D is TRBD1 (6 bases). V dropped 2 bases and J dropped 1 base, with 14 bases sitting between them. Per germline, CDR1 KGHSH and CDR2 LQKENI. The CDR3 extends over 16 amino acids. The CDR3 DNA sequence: TGTGCCAGCTCACCATCGGGGGGCCGGAGGAACACTGAAGCTTTCTTT. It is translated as CASSPSGGRRNTEAFF.

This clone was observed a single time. CDR3 protein: CASSPSGGRSNQPQHF. For the CDR3, the DNA is TGTGCCAGCTCACCAAGCGGGGGGCGTAGCAATCAGCCCCAGCATTTT. The chain uses TRBV18 and TRBJ1-5; TRBD1 is a possible D gene (6 bases). The V gene lost 2 bases and the J gene lost 0 bases, with 11 bases spanning the gap. The V gene's germline CDR1 is KGHSH and CDR2 LQKENI. The CDR3 covers 16 residues.

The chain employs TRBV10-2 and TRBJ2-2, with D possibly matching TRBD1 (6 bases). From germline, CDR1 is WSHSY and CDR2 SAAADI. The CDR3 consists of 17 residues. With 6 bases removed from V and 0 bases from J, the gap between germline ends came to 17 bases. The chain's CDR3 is CASSLIQTGANTGELFF. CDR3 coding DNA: TGCGCCAGCAGCCTCATCCAGACAGGTGCGAACACCGGGGAGCTGTTTTTT.